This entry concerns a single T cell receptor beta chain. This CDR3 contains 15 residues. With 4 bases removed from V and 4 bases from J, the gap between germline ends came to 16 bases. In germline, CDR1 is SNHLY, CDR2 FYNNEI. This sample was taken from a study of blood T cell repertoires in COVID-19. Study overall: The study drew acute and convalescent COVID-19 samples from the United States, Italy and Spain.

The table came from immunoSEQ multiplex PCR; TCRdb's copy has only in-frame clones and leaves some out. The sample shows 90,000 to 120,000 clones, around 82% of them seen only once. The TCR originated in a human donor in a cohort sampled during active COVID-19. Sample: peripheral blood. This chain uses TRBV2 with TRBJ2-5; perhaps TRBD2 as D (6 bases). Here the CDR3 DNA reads TGTGCCAGCAGTGCGTTGGGAGGAGTGCGAGAGACCCAGTACTTC. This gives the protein CASSALGGVRETQYF.